Given below is one TCR beta chain in context. Its target is unknown. This specimen belongs to a study of cytomegalovirus exposure and HLA in healthy donors. Study-wide points: More than 15,000 TCR beta sequences were associated with HLA alleles at 0.05 false discovery rate in a later analysis.

The PCR contained 60 Vbeta and 13 Jbeta primers. Some clones are missing from TCRdb's copy, which holds only in-frame ones; the method was immunoSEQ multiplex PCR. Here the sample spans approximately 130,000 clones, approximately 85% being singletons. Trimming took off 6 bases at V and 2 bases at J, with 16 bases between the two ends. Germline V gene data show CDR1 as SQVTM and CDR2 as ANQGSEA. The CDR3 extends over 15 amino acids. This sequence was found in a woman aged 25 to 39 in good health and CMV-seropositive. Sequenced sample: PBMCs. The chain joins TRBV29-1 to TRBJ2-2, with D maybe TRBD2 (6 bases). The CDR3, as DNA: TGCAGCGTCTCTCCTCGACTAGGAAACACCGGGGAGCTGTTTTTT. It is translated as CSVSPRLGNTGELFF.